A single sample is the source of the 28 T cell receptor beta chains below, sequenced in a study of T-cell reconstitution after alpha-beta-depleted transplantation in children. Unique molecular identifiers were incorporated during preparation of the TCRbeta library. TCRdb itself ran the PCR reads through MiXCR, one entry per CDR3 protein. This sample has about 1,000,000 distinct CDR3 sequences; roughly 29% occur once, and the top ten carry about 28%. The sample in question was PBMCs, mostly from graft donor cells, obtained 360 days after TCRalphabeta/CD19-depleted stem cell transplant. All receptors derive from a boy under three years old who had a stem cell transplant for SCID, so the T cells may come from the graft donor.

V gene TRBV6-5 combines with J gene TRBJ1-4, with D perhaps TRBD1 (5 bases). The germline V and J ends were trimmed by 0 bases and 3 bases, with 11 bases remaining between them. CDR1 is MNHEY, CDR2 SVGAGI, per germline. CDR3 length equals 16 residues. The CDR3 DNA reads TGTGCCAGCAGTTACTCAGGGGTGGGGGCTAATGAAAAACTGTTTTTT. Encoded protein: CASSYSGVGANEKLFF.

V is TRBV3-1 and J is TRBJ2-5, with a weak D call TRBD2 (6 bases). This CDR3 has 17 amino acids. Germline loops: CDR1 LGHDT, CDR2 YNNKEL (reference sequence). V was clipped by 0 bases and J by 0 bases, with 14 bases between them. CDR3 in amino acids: CASSQDGSWGDQETQYF. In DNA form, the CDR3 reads TGTGCCAGCAGCCAAGATGGGTCGTGGGGGGACCAAGAGACCCAGTACTTC.

CDR3 sequence: CSAPRLGERETQYF. Here the CDR3 DNA reads TGCAGTGCCCCGCGACTAGGGGAGAGGGAGACCCAGTACTTC. J is TRBJ2-5 and V is TRBV20-1, with a tentative D call TRBD2 (6 bases). The CDR3 consists of 14 residues. Germline CDR1 DFQATT, CDR2 SNEGSKA (reference sequence). Trimming took 6 bases from V and 5 from J, leaving 19 bases between them.

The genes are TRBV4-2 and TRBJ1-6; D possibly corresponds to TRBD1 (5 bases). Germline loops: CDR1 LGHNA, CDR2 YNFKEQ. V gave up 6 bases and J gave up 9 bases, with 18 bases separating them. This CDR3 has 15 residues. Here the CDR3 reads CASSEQDLGLSPLHF. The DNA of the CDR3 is TGTGCCAGCAGTGAACAGGACTTAGGACTTTCACCCCTCCACTTT.

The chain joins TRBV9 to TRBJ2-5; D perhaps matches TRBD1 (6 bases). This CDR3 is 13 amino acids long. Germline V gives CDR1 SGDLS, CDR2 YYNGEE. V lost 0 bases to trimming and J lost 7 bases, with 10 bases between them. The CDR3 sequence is CASSVGQGRTQYF. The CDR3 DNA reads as TGTGCCAGCAGCGTAGGGCAGGGGAGGACCCAGTACTTC.

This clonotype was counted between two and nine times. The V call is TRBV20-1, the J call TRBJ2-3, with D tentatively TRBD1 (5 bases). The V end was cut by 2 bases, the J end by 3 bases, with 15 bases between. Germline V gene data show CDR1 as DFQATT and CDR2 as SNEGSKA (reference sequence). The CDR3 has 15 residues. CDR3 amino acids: CSARSPDGATDTQYF. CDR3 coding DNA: TGCAGTGCTAGATCGCCGGATGGGGCTACAGATACGCAGTATTTT.

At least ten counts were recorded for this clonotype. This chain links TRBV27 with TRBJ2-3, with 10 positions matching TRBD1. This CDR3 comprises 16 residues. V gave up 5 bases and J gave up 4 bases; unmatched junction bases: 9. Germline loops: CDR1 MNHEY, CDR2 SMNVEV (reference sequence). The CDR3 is CASSPYGTGVPDTQYF. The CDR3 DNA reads TGTGCCAGCAGTCCTTATGGGACAGGGGTTCCAGATACGCAGTATTTT.

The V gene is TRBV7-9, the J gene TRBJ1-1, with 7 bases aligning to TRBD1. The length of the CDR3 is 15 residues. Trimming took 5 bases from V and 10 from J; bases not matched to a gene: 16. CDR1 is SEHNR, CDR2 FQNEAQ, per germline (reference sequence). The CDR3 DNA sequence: TGTGCCAGCAGCCCCAAAGAGACAGGGCTTTCTCCAGCTTTCTTT. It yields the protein CASSPKETGLSPAFF. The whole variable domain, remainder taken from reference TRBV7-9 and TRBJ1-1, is DTGVSQNPRHKITKRGQNVTFRCDPISEHNRLYWYRQTLGQGPEFLTYFQNEAQLEKSRLLSDRFSAERPKGSFSTLEIQRTEQGDSAMYLCASSPKETGLSPAFFGQGTRLTVV.

The CDR3 region is CASSNGQVTSGETQYF. CDR3 in DNA: TGTGCCAGCTCGAACGGCCAGGTCACTAGCGGCGAGACCCAGTACTTC. The V and J genes are TRBV18 and TRBJ2-5, with 8 bases matching TRBD2. V lost 6 bases, J lost 5 bases, and 14 bases stayed unmatched. This CDR3 spans 16 amino acids. Per germline, CDR1 KGHSH and CDR2 LQKENI.

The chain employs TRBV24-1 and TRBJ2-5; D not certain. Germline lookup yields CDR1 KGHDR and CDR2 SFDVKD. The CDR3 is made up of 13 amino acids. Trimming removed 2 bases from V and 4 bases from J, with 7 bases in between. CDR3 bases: TGTGCCACCAGTGATTACCCCCTAGAGACCCAGTACTTC. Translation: CATSDYPLETQYF.

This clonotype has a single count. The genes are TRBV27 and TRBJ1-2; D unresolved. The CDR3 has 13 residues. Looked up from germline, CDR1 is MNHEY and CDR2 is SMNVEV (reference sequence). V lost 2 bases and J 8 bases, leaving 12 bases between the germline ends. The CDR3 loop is CASSLLPTRGYTF. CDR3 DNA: TGTGCCAGCAGTTTACTTCCCACGAGGGGCTACACCTTC.

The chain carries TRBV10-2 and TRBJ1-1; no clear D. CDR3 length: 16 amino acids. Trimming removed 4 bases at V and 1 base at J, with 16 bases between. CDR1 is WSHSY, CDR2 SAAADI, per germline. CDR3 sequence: CASSGFREVGNTEAFF. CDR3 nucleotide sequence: TGCGCCAGCAGTGGGTTTAGGGAAGTTGGGAACACTGAAGCTTTCTTT.

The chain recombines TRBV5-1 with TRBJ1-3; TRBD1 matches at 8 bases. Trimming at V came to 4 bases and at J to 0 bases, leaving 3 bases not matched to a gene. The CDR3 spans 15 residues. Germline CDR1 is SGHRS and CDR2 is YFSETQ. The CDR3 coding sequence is TGCGCCAGCAGCCGCGGACAGGGCTCTGGAAACACCATATATTTT. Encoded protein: CASSRGQGSGNTIYF.

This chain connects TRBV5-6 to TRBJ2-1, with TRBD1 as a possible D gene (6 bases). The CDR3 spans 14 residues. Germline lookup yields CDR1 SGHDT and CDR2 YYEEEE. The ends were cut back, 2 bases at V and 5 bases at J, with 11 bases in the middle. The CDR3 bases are TGTGCCAGCAGCTTTCAGGACAGAAACAATGAGCAGTTCTTC. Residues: CASSFQDRNNEQFF.

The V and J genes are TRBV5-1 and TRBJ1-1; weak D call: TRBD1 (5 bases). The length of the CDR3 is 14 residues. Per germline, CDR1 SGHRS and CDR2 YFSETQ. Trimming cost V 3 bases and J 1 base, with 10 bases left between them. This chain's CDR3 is CASSWGTENTEAFF. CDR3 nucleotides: TGCGCCAGCAGCTGGGGGACGGAGAACACTGAAGCTTTCTTT.

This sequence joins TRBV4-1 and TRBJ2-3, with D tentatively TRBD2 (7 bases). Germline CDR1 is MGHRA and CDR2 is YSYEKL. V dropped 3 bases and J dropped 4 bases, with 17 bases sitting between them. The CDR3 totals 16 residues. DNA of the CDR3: TGCGCCAGCAGCCAGGAGAGGGGGGGCCCCGCAGATACGCAGTATTTT. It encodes CASSQERGGPADTQYF.

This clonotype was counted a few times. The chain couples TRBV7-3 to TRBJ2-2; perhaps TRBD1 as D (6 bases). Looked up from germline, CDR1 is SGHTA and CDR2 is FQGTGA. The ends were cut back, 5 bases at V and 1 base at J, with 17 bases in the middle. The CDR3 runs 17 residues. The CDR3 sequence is CASSPLSGTWNTGELFF. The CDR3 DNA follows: TGTGCCAGCAGCCCATTGTCCGGGACATGGAACACCGGGGAGCTGTTTTTT.

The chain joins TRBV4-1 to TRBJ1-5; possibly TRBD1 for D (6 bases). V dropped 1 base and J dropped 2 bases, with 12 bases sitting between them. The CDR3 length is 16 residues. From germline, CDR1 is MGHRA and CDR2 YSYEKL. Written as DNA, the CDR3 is TGCGCCAGCAGCCAAGGGATACAGGGAGGCAATCAGCCCCAGCATTTT. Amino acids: CASSQGIQGGNQPQHF.

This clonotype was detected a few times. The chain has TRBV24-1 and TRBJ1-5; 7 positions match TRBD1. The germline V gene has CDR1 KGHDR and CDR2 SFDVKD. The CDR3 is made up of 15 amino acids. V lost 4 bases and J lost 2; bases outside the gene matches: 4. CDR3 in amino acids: CATSDAGGGNQPQHF. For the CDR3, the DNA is TGTGCCACCAGTGACGCAGGGGGAGGCAATCAGCCCCAGCATTTT.

The CDR3 nucleotides read TGCGCCAGCAGCTTGACAGGGTGGGGGGATCAGCCCCAGCATTTT. It is translated as CASSLTGWGDQPQHF. The rearrangement joins TRBV5-1 to TRBJ1-5, with D possibly being TRBD1 (6 bases). The CDR3 contains 15 residues. The germline V gene encodes CDR1 SGHRS and CDR2 YFSETQ. With 1 base removed from V and 5 bases from J, the gap between germline ends came to 13 bases.

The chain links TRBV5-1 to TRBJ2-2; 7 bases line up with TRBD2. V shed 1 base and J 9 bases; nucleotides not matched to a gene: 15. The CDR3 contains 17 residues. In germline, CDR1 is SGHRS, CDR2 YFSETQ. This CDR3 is CASSLKGGRSRSRELFF. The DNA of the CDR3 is TGCGCCAGCAGCTTGAAGGGAGGGCGATCGAGGTCTCGGGAGCTGTTTTTT.

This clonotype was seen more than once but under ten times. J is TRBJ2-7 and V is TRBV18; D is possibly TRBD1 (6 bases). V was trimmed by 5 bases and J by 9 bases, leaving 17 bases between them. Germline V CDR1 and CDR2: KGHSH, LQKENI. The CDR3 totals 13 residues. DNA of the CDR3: TGTGCCAGCTCAGACCTTAGGGGGAGCGGGCAGTACTTC. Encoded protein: CASSDLRGSGQYF.

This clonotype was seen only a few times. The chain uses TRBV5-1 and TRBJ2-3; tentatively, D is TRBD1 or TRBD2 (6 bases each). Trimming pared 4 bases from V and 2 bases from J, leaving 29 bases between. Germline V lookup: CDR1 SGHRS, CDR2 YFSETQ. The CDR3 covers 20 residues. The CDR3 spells CASSTGQVWGASLTTDTQYF. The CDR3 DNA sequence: TGCGCCAGCAGCACCGGCCAGGTTTGGGGGGCGAGTCTAACCACAGATACGCAGTATTTT.

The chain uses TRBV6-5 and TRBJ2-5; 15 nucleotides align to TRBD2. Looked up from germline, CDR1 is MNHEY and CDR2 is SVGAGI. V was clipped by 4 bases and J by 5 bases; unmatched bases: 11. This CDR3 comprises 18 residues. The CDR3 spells CASSFLGLAGGGRETQYF. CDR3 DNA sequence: TGTGCCAGCAGTTTCTTGGGACTAGCGGGGGGCGGACGGGAGACCCAGTACTTC.

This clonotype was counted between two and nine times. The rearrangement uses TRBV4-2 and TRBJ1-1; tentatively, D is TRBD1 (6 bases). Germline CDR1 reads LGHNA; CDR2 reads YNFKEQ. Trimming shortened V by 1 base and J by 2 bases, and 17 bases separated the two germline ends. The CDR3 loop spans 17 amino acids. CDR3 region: CASSQGPRGQGNTEAFF. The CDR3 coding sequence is TGTGCCAGCAGCCAAGGTCCCCGGGGGCAGGGAAACACTGAAGCTTTCTTT.

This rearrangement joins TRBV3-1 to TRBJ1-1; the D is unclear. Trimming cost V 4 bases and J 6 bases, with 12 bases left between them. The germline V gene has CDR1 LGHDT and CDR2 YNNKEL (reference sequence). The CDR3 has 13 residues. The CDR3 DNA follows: TGTGCCAGCAGCCCATTGGCGGCGGCTGAAGCTTTCTTT. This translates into CASSPLAAAEAFF.

This chain's CDR3 is CASSPDWSPNSYEQYF. CDR3 bases: TGTGCCAGCAGCCCTGACTGGTCACCTAACTCCTACGAGCAGTACTTC. J is TRBJ2-7 and V is TRBV12-3 or TRBV12-4; D is undetermined. This CDR3 has 16 amino acids. Trimming pared 6 bases from V and 0 bases from J, leaving 18 bases between.

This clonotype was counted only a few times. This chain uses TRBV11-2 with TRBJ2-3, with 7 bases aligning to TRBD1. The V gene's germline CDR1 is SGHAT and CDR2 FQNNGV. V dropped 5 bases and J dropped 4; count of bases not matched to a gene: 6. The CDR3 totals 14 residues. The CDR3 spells CASSPQGDPDTQYF. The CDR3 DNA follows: TGTGCCAGCAGCCCCCAGGGGGACCCAGATACGCAGTATTTT.